This is a list of T cell receptor beta chains from one sample in a study of cytomegalovirus exposure and HLA in healthy donors. The data were produced by immunoSEQ multiplex PCR, yet TCRdb's version contains in-frame clones alone and is incomplete. This table holds about 150,000 clones, 85% to 90% found once. Sample: PBMCs. The receptors originated from a woman in her twenties or thirties in good health and CMV-seropositive. CDR3s include the opening cysteine and the closing phenylalanine or tryptophan. Fields, in order: D gene, V gene, J gene, clone size, CDR3 protein, CDR3 DNA. The D gene is left open where the match is weak. Only some rows state a clone size, as once, few, many or a class for expanded clones.

d_call: .
v_call: TRBV18
j_call: TRBJ2-3
clone_size: .
cdr3_aa: CASSTGGPTDTQYF
cdr3_nt: TGTGCCAGCTCAACGGGGGGCCCCACAGATACGCAGTATTTT

d_call: .
v_call: TRBV4-1
j_call: TRBJ2-1
clone_size: .
cdr3_aa: CASSQGASLNEQFF
cdr3_nt: TGCGCCAGCAGCCAAGGAGCTAGCCTCAATGAGCAGTTCTTC

d_call: .
v_call: TRBV7-2
j_call: TRBJ2-2
clone_size: once
cdr3_aa: CASSLGLHTGELFF
cdr3_nt: TGTGCCAGCAGCTTGGGACTTCACACCGGGGAGCTGTTTTTT

d_call: TRBD1
v_call: TRBV19
j_call: TRBJ2-2
clone_size: .
cdr3_aa: CASNYRGGTGELFF
cdr3_nt: TGTGCCAGTAACTACAGGGGTGGCACCGGGGAGCTGTTTTTT

d_call: TRBD1
v_call: TRBV4-1
j_call: TRBJ2-7
clone_size: .
cdr3_aa: CASSRGTGGSYEQYF
cdr3_nt: TGCGCCAGCAGCCGAGGGACAGGGGGCTCCTACGAGCAGTACTTC

d_call: TRBD2
v_call: TRBV15
j_call: TRBJ2-2
clone_size: .
cdr3_aa: CATRRTSADGELFF
cdr3_nt: TGTGCCACCAGGCGGACTAGCGCGGACGGGGAGCTGTTTTTT

d_call: TRBD2
v_call: TRBV6-1
j_call: TRBJ2-1
clone_size: .
cdr3_aa: CASSSGSLASNEQFF
cdr3_nt: TGTGCCAGCAGTAGCGGGAGTCTAGCGAGCAACGAGCAGTTCTTC

d_call: TRBD1
v_call: TRBV28
j_call: TRBJ1-1
clone_size: few
cdr3_aa: CASSHHDPGQEAFF
cdr3_nt: TGTGCCAGCAGCCACCATGACCCGGGACAGGAAGCTTTCTTT

d_call: .
v_call: TRBV9
j_call: TRBJ2-3
clone_size: .
cdr3_aa: CASSVRGLSTDTQYF
cdr3_nt: TGTGCCAGCAGCGTAAGGGGCTTAAGCACAGATACGCAGTATTTT

d_call: .
v_call: TRBV6-1
j_call: TRBJ1-5
clone_size: few
cdr3_aa: CASSEAVEGNQPQHF
cdr3_nt: TGTGCCAGCAGTGAAGCCGTGGAGGGAAATCAGCCCCAGCATTTT

d_call: TRBD1
v_call: TRBV6-1
j_call: TRBJ1-2
clone_size: .
cdr3_aa: CASRSAGGSYGYTF
cdr3_nt: TGTGCCAGCAGATCTGCAGGGGGAAGCTATGGCTACACCTTC

d_call: .
v_call: TRBV5-1
j_call: TRBJ2-6
clone_size: once
cdr3_aa: CASSLVSGSGANVLTF
cdr3_nt: TGCGCCAGCAGCTTGGTTTCCGGGTCTGGGGCCAACGTCCTGACTTTC

d_call: TRBD2
v_call: TRBV9
j_call: TRBJ2-1
clone_size: once
cdr3_aa: CASSSSGRAWNEQFF
cdr3_nt: TGTGCCAGCAGTAGTAGCGGGAGGGCCTGGAATGAGCAGTTCTTC

d_call: TRBD2
v_call: TRBV6-6
j_call: TRBJ2-5
clone_size: .
cdr3_aa: CASSYSKAGTETQYF
cdr3_nt: TGTGCCAGCAGTTACTCGAAAGCGGGGACAGAGACCCAGTACTTC

d_call: .
v_call: TRBV27
j_call: TRBJ2-4
clone_size: .
cdr3_aa: CASSLSGVAKNIQYF
cdr3_nt: TGTGCCAGCAGTTTATCCGGGGTAGCCAAAAACATTCAGTACTTC

d_call: TRBD2
v_call: TRBV27
j_call: TRBJ2-1
clone_size: .
cdr3_aa: CASSLKAGPYEQFF
cdr3_nt: TGTGCCAGCAGTTTAAAAGCGGGACCATATGAGCAGTTCTTC

d_call: TRBD2
v_call: TRBV28
j_call: TRBJ2-1
clone_size: .
cdr3_aa: CASQQWGGYNEQFF
cdr3_nt: TGTGCCAGCCAGCAGTGGGGGGGATACAATGAGCAGTTCTTC

d_call: .
v_call: TRBV28
j_call: TRBJ2-7
clone_size: .
cdr3_aa: CASSFLQTYEQYF
cdr3_nt: TGTGCCAGCAGTTTTCTCCAGACCTACGAGCAGTACTTC

d_call: TRBD1
v_call: TRBV5-4
j_call: TRBJ2-7
clone_size: .
cdr3_aa: CASSARQGSNEQYF
cdr3_nt: TGTGCCAGCAGCGCACGACAGGGTTCCAACGAGCAGTACTTC

d_call: TRBD2
v_call: TRBV5-4
j_call: TRBJ2-1
clone_size: .
cdr3_aa: CASSLGLADYNEQFF
cdr3_nt: TGTGCCAGCAGCTTAGGTCTAGCGGATTACAATGAGCAGTTCTTC

d_call: TRBD1
v_call: TRBV15
j_call: TRBJ2-2
clone_size: once
cdr3_aa: CATTPGQGNTGELFF
cdr3_nt: TGTGCCACCACCCCGGGACAGGGGAACACCGGGGAGCTGTTTTTT

d_call: .
v_call: TRBV28
j_call: TRBJ2-2
clone_size: .
cdr3_aa: CASSFTGLNTGELFF
cdr3_nt: TGTGCCAGCAGTTTTACAGGGCTAAACACCGGGGAGCTGTTTTTT

d_call: .
v_call: TRBV2
j_call: TRBJ2-2
clone_size: .
cdr3_aa: CATREGGGPNGELFF
cdr3_nt: TGTGCCACCCGAGAAGGGGGAGGGCCAAACGGGGAGCTGTTTTTT

d_call: .
v_call: TRBV5-1
j_call: TRBJ2-3
clone_size: .
cdr3_aa: CASSFRLVWTSTDTQYF
cdr3_nt: TGCGCCAGCAGCTTTAGACTAGTTTGGACTAGCACAGATACGCAGTATTTT

d_call: TRBD1
v_call: TRBV7-7
j_call: TRBJ2-2
clone_size: .
cdr3_aa: CASSLTGGIGSNTGELFF
cdr3_nt: TGTGCCAGCAGCTTAACAGGGGGAATCGGGTCGAACACCGGGGAGCTGTTTTTT

d_call: TRBD1
v_call: TRBV5-1
j_call: TRBJ2-2
clone_size: few
cdr3_aa: CASRRRTGGESTGELFF
cdr3_nt: TGCGCCAGCAGGCGTAGGACAGGGGGCGAGAGCACCGGGGAGCTGTTTTTT

d_call: .
v_call: TRBV5-1
j_call: TRBJ1-5
clone_size: .
cdr3_aa: CASSLRGSPNQPQHF
cdr3_nt: TGCGCCAGCAGCTTGAGGGGCAGTCCTAATCAGCCCCAGCATTTT

d_call: TRBD1
v_call: TRBV5-1
j_call: TRBJ2-1
clone_size: .
cdr3_aa: CASGTGDNEQFF
cdr3_nt: TGCGCCAGCGGGACAGGGGACAATGAGCAGTTCTTC

d_call: .
v_call: TRBV27
j_call: TRBJ1-5
clone_size: once
cdr3_aa: CASSLSRDNQPQHF
cdr3_nt: TGTGCCAGCAGTTTGTCACGGGACAATCAGCCCCAGCATTTT

d_call: .
v_call: TRBV11-2
j_call: TRBJ2-7
clone_size: .
cdr3_aa: CASSLTTGSYEQYF
cdr3_nt: TGTGCCAGCAGCTTAACGACAGGCTCCTACGAGCAGTACTTC

d_call: TRBD2
v_call: TRBV2
j_call: TRBJ2-5
clone_size: .
cdr3_aa: CASTSLAGKYQETQYF
cdr3_nt: TGTGCCAGCACCTCGCTAGCGGGAAAGTACCAAGAGACCCAGTACTTC

d_call: TRBD2
v_call: TRBV4-2
j_call: TRBJ2-3
clone_size: few
cdr3_aa: CASSIQAGSGPDTQYF
cdr3_nt: TGTGCCAGCAGCATCCAAGCGGGATCTGGCCCAGATACGCAGTATTTT

d_call: .
v_call: TRBV9
j_call: TRBJ2-5
clone_size: .
cdr3_aa: CASSVGKTGPNAGETQYF
cdr3_nt: TGTGCCAGCAGCGTAGGCAAGACGGGTCCGAACGCCGGAGAGACCCAGTACTTC

d_call: .
v_call: TRBV4-1
j_call: TRBJ1-2
clone_size: .
cdr3_aa: CASSQDQYQFYGYTF
cdr3_nt: TGCGCCAGCAGCCAAGATCAGTACCAGTTCTATGGCTACACCTTC

d_call: .
v_call: TRBV28
j_call: TRBJ1-2
clone_size: .
cdr3_aa: CASSVLNRGYTF
cdr3_nt: TGTGCCAGCAGTGTGCTAAATCGGGGCTACACCTTC

d_call: TRBD1
v_call: TRBV6-4
j_call: TRBJ1-1
clone_size: .
cdr3_aa: CASSDGTANTEAFF
cdr3_nt: TGTGCCAGCAGTGACGGGACAGCGAACACTGAAGCTTTCTTT

d_call: TRBD1
v_call: TRBV9
j_call: TRBJ2-7
clone_size: .
cdr3_aa: CASSGQGAYEQYF
cdr3_nt: TGTGCCAGCAGCGGACAGGGGGCATACGAGCAGTACTTC

d_call: TRBD2
v_call: TRBV19
j_call: TRBJ2-7
clone_size: .
cdr3_aa: CASSGTPSGGQYF
cdr3_nt: TGTGCCAGTAGCGGGACACCCAGCGGGGGGCAGTACTTC

d_call: .
v_call: TRBV6-5
j_call: TRBJ2-5
clone_size: .
cdr3_aa: CATRGGETQYF
cdr3_nt: TGTGCCACCCGAGGGGGAGAGACCCAGTACTTC

d_call: .
v_call: TRBV18
j_call: TRBJ1-4
clone_size: .
cdr3_aa: CASSPQPGVKGTNEKLFF
cdr3_nt: TGTGCCAGCTCACCACAGCCAGGGGTTAAGGGGACTAATGAAAAACTGTTTTTT

d_call: TRBD1
v_call: TRBV4-1
j_call: TRBJ2-2
clone_size: .
cdr3_aa: CASSQVGGPTGELFF
cdr3_nt: TGCGCCAGCAGCCAAGTAGGGGGCCCCACCGGGGAGCTGTTTTTT

d_call: .
v_call: TRBV7-9
j_call: TRBJ2-6
clone_size: .
cdr3_aa: CASSLSGVRGANVLTF
cdr3_nt: TGTGCCAGCAGCTTATCAGGGGTTAGGGGGGCCAACGTCCTGACTTTC